These T cell receptor beta chains were read from a single sample in a study of identical twins. TCRdb re-called the 5' RACE reads with MiXCR, one entry per CDR3 protein. The sample consists of about 810,000 distinct CDR3 sequences, about 12% of them appearing once. This sample also belongs to another study, concerning yellow fever vaccine responses in identical twins.

Sequenced input: PBMCs. Source of these receptors: a young woman in good health. Each CDR3 is given with its conserved first and last residue. D genes are given only for firm matches. Clone size, where shown, is once, few, many, or a class for clones that have expanded.

size | J | D | V | CDR3 | DNA
NA | TRBJ2-7 | NA | TRBV20-1 | CSAGVGSGYEQYF | TGCAGTGCCGGGGTAGGGAGCGGTTACGAGCAGTACTTC
NA | TRBJ2-1 | NA | TRBV15 | CATSGLSNRNEQFF | TGTGCCACCAGCGGACTAAGCAACCGGAATGAGCAGTTCTTC
many | TRBJ2-1 | NA | TRBV4-1 | CASSQDPSNEQFF | TGCGCCAGCAGCCAAGATCCAAGCAATGAGCAGTTCTTC
NA | TRBJ2-2 | NA | TRBV19 | CASSIGRLTGELFF | TGTGCCAGTAGTATCGGCAGGCTCACCGGGGAGCTGTTTTTT
many | TRBJ1-3 | TRBD1 | TRBV10-3 | CAIVGQVGNTIYF | TGTGCCATCGTGGGACAGGTCGGAAACACCATATATTTT
NA | TRBJ2-1 | TRBD2 | TRBV19 | CASSLRERSNEQFF | TGTGCCAGTAGCTTGCGGGAGAGGTCCAATGAGCAGTTCTTC
NA | TRBJ2-1 | TRBD1 | TRBV5-6 | CASSLGTGGFRENEQFF | TGTGCCAGCAGCTTAGGGACAGGGGGATTCCGAGAGAATGAGCAGTTCTTC
NA | TRBJ1-1 | TRBD1 | TRBV29-1 | CSGMGQVNTEAFF | TGCAGCGGAATGGGACAGGTGAACACTGAAGCTTTCTTT
NA | TRBJ2-1 | TRBD2 | TRBV6-1 | CASSEVVREVYNEQFF | TGTGCCAGCAGTGAAGTGGTCCGGGAGGTATACAATGAGCAGTTCTTC
few | TRBJ1-6 | NA | TRBV5-1 | CASSSDGVGSPLHF | TGCGCCAGCAGCTCGGACGGCGTGGGTTCACCCCTCCACTTT
many | TRBJ2-1 | NA | TRBV5-1 | CASSLVGAGYNEQFF | TGCGCCAGCAGCTTGGTGGGGGCTGGGTACAATGAGCAGTTCTTC
many | TRBJ1-5 | NA | TRBV6-4 | CASSGGVGQPQHF | TGTGCCAGCAGCGGGGGAGTAGGGCAGCCCCAGCATTTT
NA | TRBJ1-4 | NA | TRBV20-1 | CSARGPINNEKLFF | TGCAGTGCTAGGGGTCCTATTAATAATGAAAAACTGTTTTTT
NA | TRBJ2-7 | TRBD1 | TRBV20-1 | CSASWDRSYEQYF | TGCAGTGCTAGTTGGGACAGATCCTACGAGCAGTACTTC
many | TRBJ2-1 | TRBD2 | TRBV28 | CASNSGRGDEQFF | TGTGCCAGCAATAGCGGGAGAGGGGATGAGCAGTTCTTC
few | TRBJ2-1 | NA | TRBV5-1 | CASSPSWGSNEQFF | TGCGCCAGCAGCCCAAGTTGGGGGAGCAATGAGCAGTTCTTC
NA | TRBJ2-3 | TRBD2 | TRBV15 | CATRSGNTTDTQYF | TGTGCCACCCGCAGCGGGAATACCACAGATACGCAGTATTTT
many | TRBJ2-1 | NA | TRBV12-3/TRBV12-4 | CASSPGTPANEQFF | TGTGCCAGCAGTCCAGGGACCCCCGCAAATGAGCAGTTCTTC
few | TRBJ2-2 | NA | TRBV3-1 | CASSLSGASGELFF | TGTGCCAGCAGCCTGTCGGGGGCGTCCGGGGAGCTGTTTTTT